These T cell receptor beta chains were read from a single sample in a study of spatial heterogeneity in lung cancer. TCRdb fed the 5' RACE reads into MiXCR, producing one record per CDR3 protein. Of some 18,000 distinct CDR3 sequences detected, 7.5% appear once; the ten largest clones hold roughly 24%. The source was lung tumor tissue, collected at surgery. The receptors stem from a male donor with early-stage non-small cell lung cancer. Each CDR3 is given with its conserved first and last residue. The D gene is left open where the match is weak. Clone sizes are given selectively: once, few, many, or a class where the clone is expanded.

>TRBJ2-3|TRBV18|TRBD1|-
CASSPGQGTDTQYF
TGTGCCAGCTCACCTGGACAGGGCACAGATACGCAGTATTTT
>TRBJ1-2|TRBV5-6|TRBD1|many
CASSMTLGQDNYGYTF
TGTGCCAGCAGCATGACACTGGGACAGGATAACTATGGCTACACCTTC
>TRBJ1-6|TRBV9|-|many
CASSAAGTISLNNSPLHF
TGTGCCAGCAGCGCCGCCGGGACAATATCCCTAAATAATTCACCCCTCCACTTT
>TRBJ1-4|TRBV7-2|TRBD1|medium-sized
CASSRITPTGNGEKLFF
TGTGCCAGCAGCCGCATAACACCGACAGGGAACGGGGAAAAACTGTTTTTT
>TRBJ2-7|TRBV5-1|-|few
CASSLAAEGEQYF
TGCGCCAGCAGCTTGGCGGCTGAGGGCGAGCAGTACTTC
>TRBJ2-5|TRBV27|TRBD2|many
CASSSLAGGHSKKTQYF
TGTGCCAGCAGTTCTCTAGCGGGGGGACATTCAAAAAAGACCCAGTACTTC
>TRBJ2-7|TRBV2|-|-
CASSDVGALWSHEQYF
TGTGCCAGCAGTGATGTAGGGGCCTTGTGGTCCCACGAGCAGTACTTC
>TRBJ2-3|TRBV2|-|few
CASSEGYTQYF
TGTGCCAGCAGCGAAGGGTATACGCAGTATTTT
>TRBJ2-2|TRBV2|-|many
CASRLGSSNTGELFF
TGTGCCAGCAGACTGGGTTCCTCAAACACCGGGGAGCTGTTTTTT
>TRBJ1-1|TRBV28|-|-
CASFSDNTEAFF
TGTGCCAGTTTTTCGGACAACACTGAAGCTTTCTTT
>TRBJ1-5|TRBV7-8|-|few
CASSLESLGGAQHF
TGTGCCAGCAGCTTAGAGTCCCTAGGGGGGGCCCAGCATTTT
>TRBJ2-7|TRBV28|-|-
CASKPGGGYEQYF
TGTGCCAGCAAACCAGGGGGGGGATACGAGCAGTACTTC
>TRBJ1-2|TRBV29-1|TRBD1|many
CSVVRGDYGYTF
TGCAGCGTTGTCAGGGGGGACTATGGCTACACCTTC
>TRBJ2-2|TRBV12-3/TRBV12-4|-|-
CATRPDSANTGELFF
TGTGCCACCCGACCGGACAGCGCGAACACCGGGGAGCTGTTTTTT
>TRBJ2-1|TRBV7-3|-|many
CASSPDRNEQFF
TGTGCCAGCAGCCCCGACAGGAATGAGCAGTTCTTC
>TRBJ1-2|TRBV30|-|many
CAWSAGLLNYGYTF
TGTGCCTGGAGTGCGGGACTCCTGAACTATGGCTACACCTTC
>TRBJ1-1|TRBV12-3/TRBV12-4|-|many
CASSSIVGGRNTEAFF
TGTGCCAGCAGCTCCATCGTGGGGGGTAGAAACACTGAAGCTTTCTTT
>TRBJ1-1|TRBV5-1|-|-
CASSLGAGRYEAFF
TGCGCCAGCAGCTTGGGTGCAGGGAGGTATGAAGCTTTCTTT
>TRBJ1-2|TRBV19|-|many
CASQEHLLGYTF
TGTGCCAGCCAGGAACACCTCCTAGGCTACACCTTC
>TRBJ1-1|TRBV5-4|-|few
CASSRKDNTEAFF
TGTGCCAGCAGCCGTAAGGACAACACTGAAGCTTTCTTT
>TRBJ1-4|TRBV9|-|many
CASSPTGTTNEKLFF
TGTGCCAGCAGCCCTACCGGGACAACTAATGAAAAACTGTTTTTT
>TRBJ2-1|TRBV9|-|many
CASSVWTGRDNEQFF
TGTGCCAGCAGCGTATGGACAGGGAGGGACAATGAGCAGTTCTTC
>TRBJ2-7|TRBV29-1|TRBD1|few
CSVSGQGGYEQYF
TGCAGCGTTTCGGGACAGGGGGGTTACGAGCAGTACTTC
>TRBJ2-7|TRBV12-3/TRBV12-4|-|many
CASSTYYEQYF
TGTGCCAGCTCAACGTACTACGAGCAGTACTTC
>TRBJ2-7|TRBV7-2|TRBD1|many
CASSLGQGSVHEQYF
TGTGCCAGCAGCTTAGGACAGGGATCGGTACACGAGCAGTACTTC
>TRBJ2-6|TRBV28|-|medium-sized
CASSWWNSGANVLTF
TGTGCCAGCAGTTGGTGGAACTCTGGGGCCAACGTCCTGACTTTC
>TRBJ2-5|TRBV7-7|TRBD1|-
CASSQTGQTQETQYF
TGTGCTAGCAGCCAGACGGGACAGACGCAAGAGACCCAGTACTTC
>TRBJ1-1|TRBV27|-|many
CASSFGQKLGNTEAFF
TGTGCCAGCAGTTTTGGGCAGAAACTGGGGAACACTGAAGCTTTCTTT
>TRBJ1-5|TRBV28|TRBD1|many
CASSNRGISNQPQHF
TGTGCCAGCAGCAACAGGGGAATTAGCAATCAGCCCCAGCATTTT
>TRBJ2-1|TRBV19|-|few
CASSPQSMDEQFF
TGTGCCAGTAGTCCCCAGTCGATGGATGAGCAGTTCTTC
>TRBJ2-7|TRBV24-1|-|-
CATSDRGGGSTYEQYF
TGTGCCACCAGTGATCGTGGGGGGGGCTCTACCTACGAGCAGTACTTC
>TRBJ2-3|TRBV20-1|-|many
CSAVAGWDTQYF
TGCAGTGCTGTGGCCGGGTGGGATACGCAGTATTTT
>TRBJ1-1|TRBV2|-|-
CASSDLGEAFF
TGTGCCAGCAGTGACCTCGGTGAAGCTTTCTTT
>TRBJ1-4|TRBV9|-|many
CASSVGTATNEKLFF
TGTGCCAGCAGCGTAGGGACAGCAACTAATGAAAAACTGTTTTTT
>TRBJ2-7|TRBV7-2|TRBD2|few
CASSLTGGGYSYEQYF
TGTGCCAGCAGCTTAACGGGCGGGGGGTACTCCTACGAGCAGTACTTC
>TRBJ2-7|TRBV9|-|many
CASSVEASAAYEQYF
TGTGCCAGCAGCGTAGAGGCTAGCGCAGCCTACGAGCAGTACTTC
>TRBJ2-2|TRBV29-1|-|many
CSAQKHSGPNTGELFF
TGCAGCGCCCAAAAGCATAGTGGGCCGAACACCGGGGAGCTGTTTTTT